The 18 T cell receptor beta chains below all came from one sample that was sequenced in a study of T-cell memory formation after mild COVID-19 (dated by TCRdb to the early 2020s). Libraries came from 5' RACE. Reads for this sample came from an Illumina NovaSeq 6000. Through fastp at Q25 and MiXCR, TCRdb rebuilt clones from the public reads, retaining in-frame beta chains. One record per CDR3 amino acid sequence lists the most common genes and DNA. Across this sample there are approximately 410,000 distinct CDR3 sequences, with 23% seen only once. The ten largest clones add up to around 12% of the sample. The source material was PBMCs or a T cell subset sorted from them (not recorded which). These receptors were collected from an adult woman who had mild COVID-19 (a few samples of this study predate the infection). The sample titles of this study are shuffled in the database, so cell type and time point are left out; the donor was told from shared clones.

Only a few counts were recorded for this clonotype. V usage is TRBV7-3 and J usage is TRBJ2-5; 7 bases fit TRBD2. V dropped 1 base and J dropped 5; count of bases not matched to a gene: 13. This CDR3 region has 17 residues. The germline V gene encodes CDR1 SGHTA and CDR2 FQGTGA. The CDR3 here is CASSLSSGTLGGETQYF. CDR3 nucleotides: TGTGCCAGCAGCTTAAGTTCCGGGACCCTCGGGGGGGAGACCCAGTACTTC.

The chain is built from TRBV19 and TRBJ2-7; no reliable D call. The CDR3 runs to 12 residues. In germline, CDR1 is LNHDA, CDR2 SQIVND (reference sequence). The V end lost 3 bases, the J end lost 5 bases, and 8 bases lay between the germline ends. The CDR3 here is CASSIGSNEQYF. The CDR3, as DNA: TGTGCCAGTAGTATCGGATCGAACGAGCAGTACTTC.

J is TRBJ2-5 and V is TRBV3-1, with TRBD2 identical over 14 bases. V lost 2 bases to trimming and J lost 2 bases; unmatched junction nucleotides: 10. The CDR3 loop spans 19 amino acids. The germline V gene has CDR1 LGHDT and CDR2 YNNKEL (reference sequence). CDR3 sequence: CASSQNMGLAGARQETQYF. The CDR3 nucleotides are TGTGCCAGCAGCCAAAACATGGGACTAGCGGGAGCCAGACAAGAGACCCAGTACTTC.

This clonotype came up a few times. The J gene is TRBJ1-5, the V gene TRBV7-9, with D possibly TRBD1 on 6 matching bases. The V gene lost 0 bases and the J gene lost 7 bases, with 13 bases spanning the gap. The CDR3 spans 15 residues. Germline lookup yields CDR1 SEHNR and CDR2 FQNEAQ (reference sequence). As DNA, the CDR3 is TGTGCCAGCAGCTTAGCAAATTCAGGGGTCCAGCCCCAGCATTTT. Translating it yields CASSLANSGVQPQHF.

The chain links TRBV15 to TRBJ2-7; TRBD1 agrees at 7 bases. CDR1 and CDR2 (germline): LNHNV, YYDKDF (reference sequence). The CDR3 runs to 16 residues. The ends lost 0 bases at V and 4 bases at J; junction bases unmatched: 9. The CDR3 loop is CATSRDPRQGGYEQYF. CDR3 bases: TGTGCCACCAGCAGAGATCCCAGACAGGGTGGGTACGAGCAGTACTTC.

V gene TRBV4-1 combines with J gene TRBJ1-6, with D maybe TRBD1 (6 bases). The V end was cut by 8 bases, the J end by 6 bases, with 23 bases between. From germline, CDR1 is MGHRA and CDR2 YSYEKL. This CDR3 spans 17 amino acids. CDR3 DNA sequence: TGCGCCAGCTATGATCCCGCATCGGGCAGGGGTAATTCACCCCTCCACTTT. Translation: CASYDPASGRGNSPLHF.

This clonotype was observed a handful of times. The chain recombines TRBV5-6 with TRBJ1-1; TRBD1 agrees at 8 bases. V shed 4 bases, J shed 1 base, and the junction held 9 bases outside the gene matches. The CDR3 has 16 amino acids. Germline V gene sequence: CDR1 SGHDT, CDR2 YYEEEE. The CDR3 coding sequence is TGTGCCAGCAGCGTTCCCGGGACAGGACGGAACACTGAAGCTTTCTTT. This sequence encodes CASSVPGTGRNTEAFF.

The chain joins TRBV12-3 or TRBV12-4 to TRBJ2-7; D may be TRBD1 (5 bases). The CDR3 is 11 residues long. The ends were cut back, 4 bases at V and 6 bases at J, with 7 bases in the middle. CDR3: CASSSGFEQYF. CDR3 in DNA: TGTGCCAGCAGTTCAGGGTTCGAGCAGTACTTC.

This clonotype was recorded a few times. In nucleotides, the CDR3 is TGTGCCAGCAGCTCGTCCGGGATGTTATACTTC. Translating gives CASSSSGMLYF. The chain is built from TRBV7-3 and TRBJ2-5, with D possibly matching TRBD2 (5 bases). Trimming cost V 4 bases and J 14 bases, with 14 bases left between them. This CDR3 spans 11 amino acids. The germline V gene encodes CDR1 SGHTA and CDR2 FQGTGA.

This clonotype was recorded a few times. This chain links TRBV6-2 or TRBV6-3 with TRBJ2-1; 14 nucleotides match TRBD2. Germline V gene data show CDR1 as MNHEY and CDR2 as SVGEGT. The CDR3 runs to 18 residues. V was clipped by 5 bases and J by 8 bases; unmatched bases: 14. The CDR3 loop reads CASSLLGLAGEVEDEQFF. Here the CDR3 DNA reads TGTGCCAGCAGTCTCCTGGGACTAGCGGGGGAAGTGGAAGATGAGCAGTTCTTC.

This clonotype occurred a few times. J is TRBJ1-6 and V is TRBV12-3 or TRBV12-4; 9 bases line up with TRBD1. The trim removed 5 bases at V and 7 bases at J, leaving 6 bases unmatched. This CDR3 has 15 amino acids. DNA of the CDR3: TGTGCCAGCAGTCTCATAGGACAGGGGAATTCACCCCTCCACTTT. Residues: CASSLIGQGNSPLHF.

CDR3 in amino acids: CASRGVSGNTIYF. Written as DNA, the CDR3 is TGTGCCAGCAGGGGGGTTTCAGGAAACACCATATATTTT. The gene calls are TRBV12-3 or TRBV12-4 and TRBJ1-3, with a possible D match to TRBD1 (5 bases). Deletions cut 6 bases from V and 4 bases from J, with 10 bases between. This CDR3 has 13 residues.

The chain carries TRBV6-1 and TRBJ2-3; 7 positions match TRBD2. The CDR3 extends over 15 amino acids. V trimming: 3 bases; J trimming: 4 bases; junction bases outside the gene matches: 7. The germline V gene has CDR1 MNHNS and CDR2 SASEGT. In nucleotides, the CDR3 is TGTGCCAGCAGTGAGGGCGGGAGAGGATCAGATACGCAGTATTTT. This sequence encodes CASSEGGRGSDTQYF.

The table lists this clonotype with many counts. This rearrangement joins TRBV6-5 to TRBJ1-1, with D perhaps TRBD1 (5 bases). Trimming stripped 0 bases from V and 1 base from J, with 6 bases between. In germline, CDR1 is MNHEY, CDR2 SVGAGI. The CDR3 consists of 14 residues. The CDR3 DNA reads as TGTGCCAGCAGTTACTCAACAGGGAACACTGAAGCTTTCTTT. Translated: CASSYSTGNTEAFF.

The V and J genes are TRBV7-9 and TRBJ1-5; unclear D gene. This CDR3 comprises 13 residues. Trimming removed 2 bases at V and 4 bases at J, with 6 bases between. CDR1 is SEHNR, CDR2 FQNEAQ, per germline (reference sequence). The CDR3 region has the DNA TGTGCCAGCAGCTTACAGGCAAATCAGCCCCAGCATTTT. The encoded protein is CASSLQANQPQHF.

This clonotype came up a few times. The chain has TRBV12-3 or TRBV12-4 and TRBJ1-2, with a possible D match to TRBD1 (5 bases). The CDR3 loop spans 17 amino acids. Trimming took 3 bases from V and 5 from J, leaving 22 bases between them. The DNA of the CDR3 is TGTGCCAGCAGTTTCACCCCTGGGCAGGGAGGGGATTATGGCTACACCTTC. Protein sequence: CASSFTPGQGGDYGYTF.

The chain couples TRBV20-1 to TRBJ2-7; D may correspond to TRBD1 or TRBD2 (5 bases each). Trimming left V 5 bases short and J 7 bases short, with 18 bases between. Germline V lookup: CDR1 DFQATT, CDR2 SNEGSKA (reference sequence). The CDR3 length is 13 residues. The CDR3 bases are TGCAGTGCTCTAACTGGGGACCTTCAAGAGCAGTACTTC. Amino acids: CSALTGDLQEQYF.

This clonotype was counted between two and nine times. The CDR3 DNA follows: TGCAGTGCCGGCCGTCCCCCAGAGACCCAGTACTTC. Protein: CSAGRPPETQYF. This chain connects TRBV20-1 to TRBJ2-5; D not certain. The CDR3 totals 12 residues. V lost 6 bases and J lost 4, with 12 bases in between. Germline CDR1 DFQATT, CDR2 SNEGSKA (reference sequence).